Below, one T cell receptor (beta chain) is given with its context. TCRdb's copy holds only in-frame clones and misses some; the assay was immunoSEQ multiplex PCR. Of roughly 480,000 clones in the sample, roughly 85% were seen once. Trimming shortened V by 8 bases and J by 6 bases, and 11 bases separated the two germline ends. Germline-derived CDR1 and CDR2 are SEHNR and FQNEAQ (reference sequence). CDR3 length: 12 amino acids. The record originates from a study of shared clonotypes between healthy human individuals. This TCR was recovered from a woman between 40 and 50 years old in good health. Some clones in this sample may be carry-over from other donors' samples. The chain carries TRBV7-9 and TRBJ2-1, with D uncertain. Material: PBMCs. CDR3 loop: CASRGSSNEQFF. The CDR3 region has the DNA TGTGCCAGCCGCGGATCTAGCAATGAGCAGTTCTTC. Combining the CDR3 with reference TRBV7-9 and TRBJ2-1 gives the whole variable domain DTGVSQNPRHKITKRGQNVTFRCDPISEHNRLYWYRQTLGQGPEFLTYFQNEAQLEKSRLLSDRFSAERPKGSFSTLEIQRTEQGDSAMYLCASRGSSNEQFFGPGTRLTVL.